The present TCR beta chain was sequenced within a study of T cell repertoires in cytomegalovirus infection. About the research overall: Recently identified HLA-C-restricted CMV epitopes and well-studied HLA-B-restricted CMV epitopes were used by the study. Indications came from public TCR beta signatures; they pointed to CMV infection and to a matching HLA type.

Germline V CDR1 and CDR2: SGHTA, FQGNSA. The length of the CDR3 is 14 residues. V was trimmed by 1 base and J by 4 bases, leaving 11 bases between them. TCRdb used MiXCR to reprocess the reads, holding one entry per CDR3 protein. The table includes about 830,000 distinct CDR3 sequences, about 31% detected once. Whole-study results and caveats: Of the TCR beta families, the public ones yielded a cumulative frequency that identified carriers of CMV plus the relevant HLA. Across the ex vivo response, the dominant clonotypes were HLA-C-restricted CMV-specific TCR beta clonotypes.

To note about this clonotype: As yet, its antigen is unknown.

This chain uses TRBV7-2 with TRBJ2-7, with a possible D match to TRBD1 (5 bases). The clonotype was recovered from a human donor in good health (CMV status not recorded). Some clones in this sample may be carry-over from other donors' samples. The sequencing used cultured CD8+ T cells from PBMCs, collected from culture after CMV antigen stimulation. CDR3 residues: CASSLGGQLYEQYV. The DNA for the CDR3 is TGTGCCAGCAGCTTAGGTGGACAACTGTACGAGCAGTACGTC.